This is a list of T cell receptor beta chains from one sample in a study of somatic mutations in cytotoxic T cells in rheumatoid arthritis. Generated by immunoSEQ multiplex PCR, the TCRdb table keeps only in-frame clones and is missing some. The sample has roughly 15,000 clones; approximately 84% are singletons. The sample taken for sequencing was CD8+ T cells sorted from blood. These receptors originate from an adult with rheumatoid arthritis. Each CDR3 is given with its conserved first and last residue.

TRBJ2-1,TRBV5-6,CASSSGGTSGSSYNEQFF
TRBJ1-6,TRBV5-4,CASSLAAMGSSYNSPLHF
TRBJ2-7,TRBV27,CASQLAGGLPYEQYF
NA,TRBV6-5,CASSPSLTGSYEQYF
TRBJ2-2,TRBV27,CASSLLAGGFTGELFF
TRBJ1-1,TRBV11-3,CASSLDQGGTSTNTEAFF
TRBJ1-1,TRBV5-1,CASSKGQGVLGNTEAFF
TRBJ1-1,TRBV7-8,CASSPHGQVLEAFF
TRBJ2-1,TRBV7-8,CASSISGGSEQFF
TRBJ2-7,TRBV7-9,CASSPRDRMGLYEQYF
TRBJ2-1,TRBV4-1,CASSQLAGQSYNEQFF